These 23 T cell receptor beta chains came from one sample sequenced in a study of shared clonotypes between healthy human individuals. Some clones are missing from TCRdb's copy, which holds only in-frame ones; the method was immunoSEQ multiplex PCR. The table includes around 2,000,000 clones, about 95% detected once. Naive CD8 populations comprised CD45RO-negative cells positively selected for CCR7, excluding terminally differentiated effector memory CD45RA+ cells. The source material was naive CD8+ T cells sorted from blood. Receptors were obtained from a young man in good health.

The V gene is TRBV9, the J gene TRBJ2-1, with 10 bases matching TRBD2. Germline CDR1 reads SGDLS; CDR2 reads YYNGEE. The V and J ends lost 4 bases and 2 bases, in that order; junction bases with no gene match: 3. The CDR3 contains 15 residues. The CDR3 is CASSPSGSAYNEQFF. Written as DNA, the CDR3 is TGTGCCAGCAGCCCTAGCGGGAGCGCCTACAATGAGCAGTTCTTC.

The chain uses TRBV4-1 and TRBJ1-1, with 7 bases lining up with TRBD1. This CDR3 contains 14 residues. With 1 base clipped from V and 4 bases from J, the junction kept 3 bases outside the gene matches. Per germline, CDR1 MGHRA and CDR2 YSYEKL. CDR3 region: CASSQATGTTEAFF. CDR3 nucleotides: TGCGCCAGCAGCCAAGCGACAGGGACCACTGAAGCTTTCTTT.

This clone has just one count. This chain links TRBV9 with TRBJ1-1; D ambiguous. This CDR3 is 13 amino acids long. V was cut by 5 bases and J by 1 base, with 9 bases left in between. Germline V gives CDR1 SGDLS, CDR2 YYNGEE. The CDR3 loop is CASSIGPNTEAFF. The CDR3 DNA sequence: TGTGCCAGCAGTATCGGGCCGAACACTGAAGCTTTCTTT.

In DNA form, the CDR3 reads TGTGCCAGCAGTTATTCGGGACAGGGAAAATTTAGCTCTGGAAACACCATATATTTT. Translation: CASSYSGQGKFSSGNTIYF. This chain joins TRBV6-7 and TRBJ1-3, with 9 nucleotides matching TRBD1. TRBV6-7 is given ORF status, its function remaining uncertain. This CDR3 contains 19 residues. The V segment lost 3 bases and the J segment 0 bases; nucleotides outside the gene matches: 12.

Here the CDR3 DNA reads TGTGCCAGCAGCTTAGACCAGGGTGTTGGTCAGCCCCAGCATTTT. Protein product: CASSLDQGVGQPQHF. The chain combines TRBV7-9 with TRBJ1-5; D perhaps matches TRBD1 (5 bases). Trimming took 1 base from V and 6 from J, leaving 13 bases between them. Germline-derived CDR1 and CDR2 are SEHNR and FQNEAQ (reference sequence). CDR3 length equals 15 residues.

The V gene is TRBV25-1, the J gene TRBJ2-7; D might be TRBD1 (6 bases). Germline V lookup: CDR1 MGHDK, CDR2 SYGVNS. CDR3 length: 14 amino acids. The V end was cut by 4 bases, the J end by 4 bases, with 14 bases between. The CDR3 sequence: CASSVLETGYEQYF. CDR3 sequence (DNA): TGTGCCAGCAGTGTTCTGGAGACAGGTTACGAGCAGTACTTC.

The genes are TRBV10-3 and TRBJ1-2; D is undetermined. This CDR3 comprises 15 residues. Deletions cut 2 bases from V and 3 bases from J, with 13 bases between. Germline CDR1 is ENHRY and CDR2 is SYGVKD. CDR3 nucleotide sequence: TGTGCCATCAGTGAGCCCCAGGATGTTTACTATGGCTACACCTTC. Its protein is CAISEPQDVYYGYTF.

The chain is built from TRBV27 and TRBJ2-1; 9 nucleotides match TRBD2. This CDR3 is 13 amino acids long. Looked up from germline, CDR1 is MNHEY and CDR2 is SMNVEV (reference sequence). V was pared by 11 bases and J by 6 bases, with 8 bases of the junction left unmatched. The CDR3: CAASSGTPNEQFF. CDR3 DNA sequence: TGTGCCGCGTCTAGCGGGACCCCCAATGAGCAGTTCTTC.

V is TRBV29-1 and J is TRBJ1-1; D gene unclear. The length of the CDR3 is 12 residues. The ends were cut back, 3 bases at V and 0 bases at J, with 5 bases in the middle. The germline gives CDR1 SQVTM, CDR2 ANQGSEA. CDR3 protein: CSVDTMNTEAFF. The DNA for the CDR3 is TGCAGCGTTGATACAATGAACACTGAAGCTTTCTTT.

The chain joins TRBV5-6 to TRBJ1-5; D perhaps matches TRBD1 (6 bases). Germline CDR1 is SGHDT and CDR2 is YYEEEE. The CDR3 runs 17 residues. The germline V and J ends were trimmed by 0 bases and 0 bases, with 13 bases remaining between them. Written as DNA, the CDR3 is TGTGCCAGCAGCTTGGGGGCTCAGGGGAGTAGCAATCAGCCCCAGCATTTT. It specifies CASSLGAQGSSNQPQHF. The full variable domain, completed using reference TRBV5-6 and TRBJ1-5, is DAGVTQSPTHLIKTRGQQVTLRCSPKSGHDTVSWYQQALGQGPQFIFQYYEEEERQRGNFPDRFSGHQFPNYSSELNVNALLLGDSALYLCASSLGAQGSSNQPQHFGDGTRLSIL.

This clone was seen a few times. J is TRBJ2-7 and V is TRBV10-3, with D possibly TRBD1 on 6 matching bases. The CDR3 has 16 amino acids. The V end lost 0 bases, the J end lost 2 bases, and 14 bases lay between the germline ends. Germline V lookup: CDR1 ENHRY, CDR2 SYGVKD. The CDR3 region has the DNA TGTGCCATCAGTGAGTCTGAATCACAGGGCCCCTACGAGCAGTACTTC. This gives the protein CAISESESQGPYEQYF.

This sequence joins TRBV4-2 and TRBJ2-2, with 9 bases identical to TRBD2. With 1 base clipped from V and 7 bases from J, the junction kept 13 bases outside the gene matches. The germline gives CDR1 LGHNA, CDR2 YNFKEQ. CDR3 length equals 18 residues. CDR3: CASSQVRLAGPGGGELFF. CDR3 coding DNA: TGTGCCAGCAGCCAAGTTAGGCTAGCGGGGCCTGGGGGCGGGGAGCTGTTTTTT.

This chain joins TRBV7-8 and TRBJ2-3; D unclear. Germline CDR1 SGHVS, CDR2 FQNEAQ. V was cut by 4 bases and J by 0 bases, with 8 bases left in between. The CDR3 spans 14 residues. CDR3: CASSWLRSTDTQYF. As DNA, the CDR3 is TGTGCCAGCAGCTGGTTGCGGAGCACAGATACGCAGTATTTT. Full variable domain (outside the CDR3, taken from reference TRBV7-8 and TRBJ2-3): GAGVSQSPRYKVAKRGQDVALRCDPISGHVSLFWYQQALGQGPEFLTYFQNEAQLDKSGLPSDRFFAERPEGSVSTLKIQRTQQEDSAVYLCASSWLRSTDTQYFGPGTRLTVL.

CDR3 loop: CASSIGTDTDTQYF. The DNA for the CDR3 is TGCGCCAGCAGCATCGGGACAGACACAGATACGCAGTATTTT. The chain employs TRBV4-1 and TRBJ2-3, with TRBD1 identical over 7 bases. This CDR3 is 14 amino acids long. V lost 5 bases and J lost 2; bases outside the gene matches: 4. Germline V gene sequence: CDR1 MGHRA, CDR2 YSYEKL.

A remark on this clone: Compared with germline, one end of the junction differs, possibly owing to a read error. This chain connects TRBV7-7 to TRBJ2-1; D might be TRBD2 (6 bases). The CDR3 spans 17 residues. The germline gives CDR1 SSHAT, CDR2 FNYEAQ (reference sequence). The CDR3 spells CASSPAPPALAGNEQFF. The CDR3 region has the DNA TGTGCTAGCAGCCCCGCACCCCCTGCGTTGGCGGGGAATGAGCAGTTCTTC.

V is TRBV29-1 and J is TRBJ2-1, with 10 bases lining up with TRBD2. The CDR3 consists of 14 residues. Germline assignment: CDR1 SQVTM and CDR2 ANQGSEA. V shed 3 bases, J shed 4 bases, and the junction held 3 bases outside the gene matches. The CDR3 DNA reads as TGCAGCGTTGATACTAGCGGGGTTTACAATGAGCAGTTCTTC. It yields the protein CSVDTSGVYNEQFF.

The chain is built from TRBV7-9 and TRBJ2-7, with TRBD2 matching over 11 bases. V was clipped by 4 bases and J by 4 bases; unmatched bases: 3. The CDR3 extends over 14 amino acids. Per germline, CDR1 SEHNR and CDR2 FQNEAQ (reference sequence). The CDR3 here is CASSSTSGDYEQYF. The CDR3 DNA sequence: TGTGCCAGCAGCTCGACTAGCGGGGATTACGAGCAGTACTTC.

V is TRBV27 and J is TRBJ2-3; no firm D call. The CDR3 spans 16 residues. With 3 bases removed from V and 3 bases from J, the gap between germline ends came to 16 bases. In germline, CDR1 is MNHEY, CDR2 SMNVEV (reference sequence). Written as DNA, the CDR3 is TGTGCCAGCAGTTTTGATGCAGGCTGGGATACAGATACGCAGTATTTT. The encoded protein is CASSFDAGWDTDTQYF.

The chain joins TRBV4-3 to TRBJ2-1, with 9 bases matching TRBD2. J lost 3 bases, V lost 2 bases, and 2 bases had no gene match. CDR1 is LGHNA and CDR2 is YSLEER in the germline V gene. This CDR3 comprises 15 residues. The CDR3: CASSQISGGYNEQFF. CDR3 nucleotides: TGCGCCAGCAGCCAAATTAGCGGGGGCTACAATGAGCAGTTCTTC.

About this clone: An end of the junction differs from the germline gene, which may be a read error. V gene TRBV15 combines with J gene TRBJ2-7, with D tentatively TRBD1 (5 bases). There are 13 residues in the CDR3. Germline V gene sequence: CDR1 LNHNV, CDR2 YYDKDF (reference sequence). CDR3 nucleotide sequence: TGTGCCACCAGCTTCGGGCAGGGTTATCCCAGGCACTTC. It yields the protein CATSFGQGYPRHF.

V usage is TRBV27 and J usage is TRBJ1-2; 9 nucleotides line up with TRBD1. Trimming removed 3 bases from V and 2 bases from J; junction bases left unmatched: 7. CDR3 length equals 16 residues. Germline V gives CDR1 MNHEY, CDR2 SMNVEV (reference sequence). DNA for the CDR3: TGTGCCAGCAGTTTTATTAAAGGACAGGGGAACTATGGCTACACCTTC. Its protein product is CASSFIKGQGNYGYTF.

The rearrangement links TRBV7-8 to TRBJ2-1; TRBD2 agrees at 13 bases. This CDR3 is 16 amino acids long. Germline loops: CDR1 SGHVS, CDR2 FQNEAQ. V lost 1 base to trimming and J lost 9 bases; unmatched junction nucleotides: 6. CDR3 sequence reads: CASSLDGTSGIGEQFF. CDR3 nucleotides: TGTGCCAGCAGCTTAGATGGGACTAGCGGGATTGGTGAGCAGTTCTTC.

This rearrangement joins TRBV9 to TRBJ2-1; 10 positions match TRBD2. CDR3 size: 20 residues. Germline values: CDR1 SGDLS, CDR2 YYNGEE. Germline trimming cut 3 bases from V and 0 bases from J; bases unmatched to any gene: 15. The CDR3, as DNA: TGTGCCAGCAGCGCCCCCTCCGGGACTAGCGAGAAGAGCTCCTACAATGAGCAGTTCTTC. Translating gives CASSAPSGTSEKSSYNEQFF.